This T cell receptor (beta chain) was obtained from a study of identical twins. Each CDR3 protein is one row after TCRdb ran MiXCR on the 5' RACE reads. The repertoire holds about 890,000 distinct CDR3 sequences, with roughly an eighth as singletons. This clonotype has just a few counts. The germline CDR1 and CDR2 sequences are SGDLS and YYNGEE. J lost 7 bases, V lost 0 bases, and 7 bases had no gene match. The CDR3 has 16 amino acids. The same data also contributed to another study, on yellow fever vaccine responses in identical twins.

This TCR derives from a woman between 18 and 29 years old in good health. Sample: PBMCs. This chain links TRBV9 with TRBJ2-1, with TRBD1 matching over 10 bases. The CDR3 spells CASSVDPRQGANEQFF. As DNA, the CDR3 is TGTGCCAGCAGCGTAGATCCGCGACAGGGGGCTAATGAGCAGTTCTTC.